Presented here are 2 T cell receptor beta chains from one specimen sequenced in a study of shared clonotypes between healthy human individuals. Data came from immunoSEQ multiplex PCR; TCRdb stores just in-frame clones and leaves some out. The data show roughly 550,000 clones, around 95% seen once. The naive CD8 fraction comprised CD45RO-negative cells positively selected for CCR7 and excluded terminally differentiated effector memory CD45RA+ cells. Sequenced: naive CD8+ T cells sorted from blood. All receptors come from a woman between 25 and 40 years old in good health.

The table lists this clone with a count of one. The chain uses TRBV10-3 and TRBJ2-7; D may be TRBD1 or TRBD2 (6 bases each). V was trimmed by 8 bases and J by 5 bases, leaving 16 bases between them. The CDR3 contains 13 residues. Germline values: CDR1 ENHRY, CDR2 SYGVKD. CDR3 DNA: TGTGCCATCTCAGGGGAGGCGGTAGACGAGCAGTACTTC. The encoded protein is CAISGEAVDEQYF.

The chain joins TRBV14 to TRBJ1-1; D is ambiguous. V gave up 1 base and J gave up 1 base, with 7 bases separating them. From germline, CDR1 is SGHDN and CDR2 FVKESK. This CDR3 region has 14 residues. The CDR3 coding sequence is TGTGCCAGCAGCCAAGCGTCCTGGAACACTGAAGCTTTCTTT. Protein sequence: CASSQASWNTEAFF.